Presented here are 21 T cell receptor beta chains from one specimen sequenced in a study of T cells in Graves' hyperthyroidism and ophthalmopathy. Amplification of TCR beta CDR3 regions was performed using RNA transcripts as template. HTBI primers drove first-round RT-PCR of the TCR CDR3. TCRdb used MiXCR to reprocess the multiplex PCR reads, holding one entry per CDR3 protein. Found here are nearly 600,000 distinct CDR3 sequences, 13% to 15% of them singletons; the top ten hold roughly 7.1%. The specimen sequenced was blood. The origin of the receptors is a woman aged 18-29 years with Graves' ophthalmopathy.

This clonotype was seen many times. The chain recombines TRBV7-2 with TRBJ1-5; TRBD1 might be the D (5 bases). V was pared by 3 bases and J by 2 bases, with 11 bases between. The CDR3 contains 15 residues. Germline CDR1 SGHTA, CDR2 FQGNSA. CDR3 in DNA: TGTGCCAGCAGCTTCCAGGGTACGGGCAATCAGCCCCAGCATTTT. The encoded protein is CASSFQGTGNQPQHF.

In DNA form, the CDR3 reads TGCGCCAGCAGCGAAAGTGGCACTAGCGGGTACGAGCAGTACTTC. Protein sequence: CASSESGTSGYEQYF. The V and J genes are TRBV5-1 and TRBJ2-7; 9 bases match TRBD2. Germline loops: CDR1 SGHRS, CDR2 YFSETQ. This CDR3 comprises 15 residues. Trimming cost V 4 bases and J 4 bases; bases outside gene matches: 9.

This clonotype was recorded many times. This chain uses TRBV6-1 with TRBJ1-6, with 7 bases aligning to TRBD1. The germline CDR1 and CDR2 sequences are MNHNS and SASEGT. CDR3 length equals 14 residues. The V and J ends lost 6 bases and 4 bases, in that order; junction bases with no gene match: 3. In DNA form, the CDR3 reads TGTGCCAGCAGAGGGACAGAATATAATTCACCCCTCCACTTT. Its translation: CASRGTEYNSPLHF.

This clonotype was seen ten or more times. V and J are TRBV28 and TRBJ2-1, with D perhaps matching TRBD2 (5 bases). Germline lookup yields CDR1 MDHEN and CDR2 SYDVKM. The CDR3 totals 17 residues. The germline V and J ends were trimmed by 2 bases and 3 bases, with 17 bases remaining between them. The CDR3 here is CASSLTNTGFLYNEQFF. CDR3 nucleotides: TGTGCCAGCAGTTTAACCAACACGGGGTTTCTCTACAATGAGCAGTTCTTC.

V and J are TRBV27 and TRBJ1-2, with no clear D. This CDR3 is 16 amino acids long. CDR1 and CDR2 from the germline V gene are MNHEY and SMNVEV (reference sequence). V was trimmed by 0 bases and J by 3 bases, leaving 14 bases between them. Here the CDR3 DNA reads TGTGCCAGCAGTTTATCGGACCCCGACGGCTACTATGGCTACACCTTC. Protein: CASSLSDPDGYYGYTF.

The gene calls are TRBV27 and TRBJ2-1; 7 bases are shared with TRBD2. In germline, CDR1 is MNHEY, CDR2 SMNVEV (reference sequence). V dropped 2 bases and J dropped 5; count of bases not matched to a gene: 15. This CDR3 region has 18 residues. CDR3 protein: CASSLERPSGFLNNEQFF. CDR3 bases: TGTGCCAGCAGTTTAGAACGCCCTAGCGGTTTTTTAAACAATGAGCAGTTCTTC.

The chain carries TRBV29-1 and TRBJ1-3; D possibly corresponds to TRBD1 (5 bases). The V end was cut by 4 bases, the J end by 0 bases, with 13 bases between. CDR3 size: 15 residues. The germline V gene has CDR1 SQVTM and CDR2 ANQGSEA. CDR3 bases: TGCAGCGTTGGGGAGGGACCGGCCTCTGGAAACACCATATATTTT. Amino acids: CSVGEGPASGNTIYF.

The chain employs TRBV11-3 and TRBJ2-2; 8 bases map to TRBD2. The CDR3 runs 15 residues. Germline V CDR1 and CDR2: SGHNT, YENEEA. V lost 5 bases, J lost 7 bases, and 9 bases stayed unmatched. CDR3 residues: CASSIVAGSGGELFF. The CDR3, as DNA: TGTGCCAGCAGCATAGTAGCGGGATCGGGCGGGGAGCTGTTTTTT.

This clonotype was counted only a few times. The chain is built from TRBV19 and TRBJ1-2, with D possibly being TRBD1 (5 bases). The CDR3 has 12 amino acids. The V and J ends lost 10 bases and 5 bases respectively, with 14 bases between them. CDR1 is LNHDA, CDR2 SQIVND, per germline (reference sequence). The CDR3 bases are TGTGCCACCACGGCGGGGGGGTATGGCTACACCTTC. Its translation is CATTAGGYGYTF.

This clonotype was counted many times. The gene calls are TRBV28 and TRBJ2-7; D perhaps matches TRBD2 (7 bases). The CDR3 totals 14 residues. Between the trimmed V and J ends, which lost 8 bases and 2 bases, there was a span of 16 bases. Germline lookup yields CDR1 MDHEN and CDR2 SYDVKM. The CDR3 DNA reads as TGTGCCAGCCTGTTGGGAGGGGGGACCTACGAGCAGTACTTC. Protein: CASLLGGGTYEQYF.

Ten or more counts support this clonotype. The chain carries TRBV6-1 and TRBJ1-2; 11 bases fit TRBD1. V shed 0 bases and J 3 bases; nucleotides not matched to a gene: 6. The CDR3 spans 17 residues. CDR1 is MNHNS and CDR2 is SASEGT in the germline V gene. CDR3 loop: CASSEALGTGGYYGYTF. The CDR3 bases are TGTGCCAGCAGTGAAGCGCTGGGGACAGGGGGATACTATGGCTACACCTTC.

Concerning this clonotype itself: Just one base apart from a much larger clone, this may be a read error. This sequence joins TRBV15 and TRBJ2-1; D may be TRBD1 (5 bases). Deletions cut 4 bases from V and 10 bases from J, with 17 bases between. There are 14 residues in the CDR3. Germline loops: CDR1 LNHNV, CDR2 YYDKDF (reference sequence). CDR3 nucleotide sequence: TGTGCCACCAGCACCCTTACAGGAGACCACGAGCAGTTCTTC. Amino acids: CATSTLTGDHEQFF.

This clonotype has a handful of counts. J is TRBJ1-5 and V is TRBV20-1; D not resolved. V lost 2 bases to trimming and J lost 3 bases, with 14 bases between them. Germline CDR1 and CDR2: DFQATT and SNEGSKA (reference sequence). The CDR3 sequence is 15 residues long. CDR3 nucleotides: TGCAGTGCTAGAATTAGTGGACTGATCAATCAGCCCCAGCATTTT. It is translated as CSARISGLINQPQHF.

This clonotype occurred a few times. The V call is TRBV5-1, the J call TRBJ2-5; D could derive from TRBD1 or TRBD2 (5 bases each). Looked up from germline, CDR1 is SGHRS and CDR2 is YFSETQ. Trimming cost V 4 bases and J 4 bases, with 17 bases left between them. The CDR3 length is 15 residues. CDR3 DNA: TGCGCCAGCAGCCTCGGGACGTTTGACCGAGAGACCCAGTACTTC. It encodes CASSLGTFDRETQYF.

The table lists this clonotype with many counts. The chain has TRBV3-1 and TRBJ1-4, with D perhaps matching TRBD1 (5 bases). V gave up 3 bases and J gave up 5 bases, with 13 bases separating them. Germline CDR1 LGHDT, CDR2 YNNKEL (reference sequence). The CDR3 has 15 residues. The DNA for the CDR3 is TGTGCCAGCAGCCACGGGGGACCGAAAAATGAAAAACTGTTTTTT. It specifies CASSHGGPKNEKLFF.

This clonotype was seen many times. This chain connects TRBV28 to TRBJ2-2, with D possibly being TRBD1 (6 bases). Germline V gene lookup returns CDR1 MDHEN and CDR2 SYDVKM. Trimming took off 4 bases at V and 1 base at J, with 13 bases between the two ends. The CDR3 consists of 16 residues. The DNA for the CDR3 is TGTGCCAGCAGTTGGGGCAGGGGAGAGAACACCGGGGAGCTGTTTTTT. As protein: CASSWGRGENTGELFF.

Many counts were recorded for this clonotype. This chain connects TRBV3-1 to TRBJ2-7; possibly TRBD2 for D (6 bases). Germline V gene lookup returns CDR1 LGHDT and CDR2 YNNKEL (reference sequence). Trimming left V 3 bases short and J 2 bases short, with 11 bases between. This CDR3 region has 14 residues. The CDR3 DNA follows: TGTGCCAGCAGCCAGGAGGGACTGACCTACGAGCAGTACTTC. This sequence encodes CASSQEGLTYEQYF.

This clonotype appeared many times. This chain connects TRBV12-3 or TRBV12-4 to TRBJ1-1, with 8 nucleotides matching TRBD1. J was trimmed by 4 bases and V by 6 bases; bases with no gene match: 13. The CDR3 has 16 amino acids. CDR3 amino acids: CASSRLKQGGGTEAFF. For the CDR3, the DNA is TGTGCCAGCAGCCGCCTTAAACAGGGGGGGGGCACTGAAGCTTTCTTT.

This clonotype was seen at least ten times. The chain employs TRBV4-2 and TRBJ1-1; D not resolved. CDR1 is LGHNA and CDR2 is YNFKEQ in the germline V gene. This CDR3 comprises 14 residues. Trimming took off 0 bases at V and 1 base at J, with 6 bases between the two ends. This CDR3 is CASSQDLRNTEAFF. The CDR3 region has the DNA TGTGCCAGCAGCCAAGATCTGCGGAACACTGAAGCTTTCTTT.

This clonotype was detected ten times or more. The gene calls are TRBV11-3 and TRBJ1-4; D is uncertain. V was trimmed by 5 bases and J by 1 base, leaving 20 bases between them. Germline CDR1 SGHNT, CDR2 YENEEA. CDR3 length: 18 amino acids. For the CDR3, the DNA is TGTGCCAGCAGCGCGTGGAGGGTTGCGGCGGAAACTAATGAAAAACTGTTTTTT. It translates to CASSAWRVAAETNEKLFF.

This clonotype was counted ten times or more. V and J are TRBV12-3 or TRBV12-4 and TRBJ2-1, with 8 nucleotides matching TRBD2. This CDR3 contains 12 residues. V shed 8 bases and J 8 bases; nucleotides not matched to a gene: 5. The CDR3 reads CASQRERHEQFF. CDR3 sequence (DNA): TGTGCCAGCCAGCGGGAGAGGCATGAGCAGTTCTTC.